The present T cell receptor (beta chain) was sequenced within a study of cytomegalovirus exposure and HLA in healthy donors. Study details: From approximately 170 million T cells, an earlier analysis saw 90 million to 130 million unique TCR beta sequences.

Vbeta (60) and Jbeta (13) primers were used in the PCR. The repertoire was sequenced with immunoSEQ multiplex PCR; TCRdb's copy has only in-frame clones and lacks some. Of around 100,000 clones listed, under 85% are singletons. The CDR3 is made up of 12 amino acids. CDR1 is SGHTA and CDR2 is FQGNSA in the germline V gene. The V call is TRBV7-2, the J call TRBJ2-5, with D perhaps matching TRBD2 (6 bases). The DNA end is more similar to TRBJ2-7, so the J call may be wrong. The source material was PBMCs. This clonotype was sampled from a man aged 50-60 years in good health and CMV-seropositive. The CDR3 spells CASSRTTHEQYF. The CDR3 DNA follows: TGTGCCAGCAGCCGGACTACCCACGAGCAGTACTTC.